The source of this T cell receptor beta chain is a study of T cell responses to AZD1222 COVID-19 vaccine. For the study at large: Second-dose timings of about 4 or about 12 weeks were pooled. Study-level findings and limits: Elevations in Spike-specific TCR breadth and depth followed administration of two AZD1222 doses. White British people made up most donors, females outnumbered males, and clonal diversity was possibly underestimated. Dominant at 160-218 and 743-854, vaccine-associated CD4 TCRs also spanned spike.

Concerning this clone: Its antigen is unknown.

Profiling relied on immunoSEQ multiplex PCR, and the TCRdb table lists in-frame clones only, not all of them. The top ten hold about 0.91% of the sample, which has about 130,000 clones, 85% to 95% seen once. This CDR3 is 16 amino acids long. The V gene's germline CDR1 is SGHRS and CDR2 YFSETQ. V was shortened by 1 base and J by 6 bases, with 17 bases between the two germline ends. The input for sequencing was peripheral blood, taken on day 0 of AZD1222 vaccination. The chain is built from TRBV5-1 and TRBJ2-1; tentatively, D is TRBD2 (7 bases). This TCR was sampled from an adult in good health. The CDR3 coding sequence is TGCGCCAGCAGCTTGTTGGCGGGGGCTCTGAGCAATGAGCAGTTCTTC. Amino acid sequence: CASSLLAGALSNEQFF.